This entry concerns a single T cell receptor (beta chain). From germline, CDR1 is LGHNA and CDR2 YSLEER. The CDR3 is 13 residues long. Deletions cut 4 bases from V and 9 bases from J, with 15 bases between. Method: immunoSEQ multiplex PCR; TCRdb's copy keeps in-frame clones and lacks some. The sample has tens of thousands of clones, approximately 90% seen once; the top ten hold around 0.8%. The source of the sample is a study of T cell changes during pregnancy in multiple sclerosis. This receptor was taken from a female donor with multiple sclerosis, enrolled in a pregnancy study. This specimen was CD4+ T cells from peripheral blood mononuclear cells, taken before pregnancy. The chain joins TRBV4-3 to TRBJ1-1, with D possibly matching TRBD1 (6 bases). CDR3 region: CASSLTTGYKAFF. For the CDR3, the DNA is TGCGCCAGCAGCCTGACAACAGGGTACAAAGCTTTCTTT.